This is a list of T cell receptor beta chains from one sample in a study of blood T cell repertoires in COVID-19. Some clones are missing from TCRdb's copy, which holds only in-frame ones; the method was immunoSEQ multiplex PCR. The sample records approximately 250,000 clones, approximately 80% being singletons. Sequencing was done on a sample of peripheral blood. These receptors originate from a woman aged 50 to 60 with acute or convalescent COVID-19. CDR3s leave out the opening cysteine and the closing phenylalanine or tryptophan.

j_call v_call cdr3_aa
TRBJ2-5 TRBV2 APMVAGGLRGTQY
TRBJ1-1 TRBV6-2/TRBV6-3 ASSYNRGWDTEAF
TRBJ1-1 TRBV11-3 ASSLDRSNTEAF
TRBJ2-3 TRBV6-1 ASSEERGGKDTQY
TRBJ1-2 TRBV11-2 ASSFSVEGYT
TRBJ2-1 TRBV7-9 ASSLGAGASYNEQF
TRBJ2-6 TRBV19 ASYYSGANVLT
TRBJ1-5 TRBV2 ASSWTGDQPQH
TRBJ1-2 TRBV7-6 ASSQRAGYGYT
TRBJ2-5 TRBV3-1/TRBV3-2 ASSQDRAEAETQY
TRBJ2-3 TRBV11-3 ASSLGPDTQY
TRBJ2-7 TRBV7-8 ASSSLSRTGTYEQY
TRBJ2-1 TRBV11-3 ASSSRLAGVYEQF
TRBJ1-2 TRBV19 ASNRDRGANHYGYT
TRBJ2-7 TRBV7-8 ATEDRTYEQY
TRBJ2-1 TRBV27 ASSPPRGGSYNEQF
TRBJ2-7 TRBV18 ASSPLGTGVYEQY
TRBJ1-1 TRBV5-1 ASSLGLAGGMNTEAF
TRBJ2-4 TRBV2 ASSPTGEFRSLGY
TRBJ2-6 TRBV28 ASSHLAGGNGANVLT
TRBJ1-1 TRBV24-1 ATSDGSGLNTEAF
TRBJ1-4 TRBV6-5 ASTPQGVKLF
TRBJ2-7 TRBV7-8 ASSSRRGTGGNSYEQY